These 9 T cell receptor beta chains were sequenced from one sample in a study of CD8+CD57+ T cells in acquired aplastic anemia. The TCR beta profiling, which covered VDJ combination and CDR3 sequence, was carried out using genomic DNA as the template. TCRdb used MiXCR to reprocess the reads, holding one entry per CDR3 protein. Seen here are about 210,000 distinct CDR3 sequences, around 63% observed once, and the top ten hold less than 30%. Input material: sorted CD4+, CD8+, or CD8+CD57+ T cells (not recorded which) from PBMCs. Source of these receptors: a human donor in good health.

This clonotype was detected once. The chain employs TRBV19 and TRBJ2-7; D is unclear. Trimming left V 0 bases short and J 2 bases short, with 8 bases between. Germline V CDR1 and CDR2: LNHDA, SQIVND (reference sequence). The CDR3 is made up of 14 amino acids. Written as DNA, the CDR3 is TGTGCCAGTAGTATAGACGGCGCTACCTACGAGCAGTACTTC. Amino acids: CASSIDGATYEQYF.

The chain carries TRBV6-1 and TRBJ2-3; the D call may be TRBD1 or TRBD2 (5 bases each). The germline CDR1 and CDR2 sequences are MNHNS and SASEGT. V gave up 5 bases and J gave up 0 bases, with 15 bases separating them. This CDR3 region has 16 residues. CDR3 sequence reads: CASSYRGRGSTDTQYF. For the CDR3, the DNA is TGTGCCAGCAGTTACCGGGGACGAGGGAGCACAGATACGCAGTATTTT.

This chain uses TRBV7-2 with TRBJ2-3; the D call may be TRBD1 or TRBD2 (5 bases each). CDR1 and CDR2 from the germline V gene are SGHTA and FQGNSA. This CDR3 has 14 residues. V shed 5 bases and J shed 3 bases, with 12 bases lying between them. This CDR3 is CASSPGTQTDTQYF. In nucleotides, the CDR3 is TGTGCCAGCAGCCCTGGGACGCAGACAGATACGCAGTATTTT.

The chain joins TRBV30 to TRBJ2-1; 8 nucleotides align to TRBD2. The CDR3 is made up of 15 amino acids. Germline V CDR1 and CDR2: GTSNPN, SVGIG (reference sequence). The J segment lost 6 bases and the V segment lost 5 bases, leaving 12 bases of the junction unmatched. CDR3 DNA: TGTGCCTGGGGCCTAATTAGCGGGACCAGCAATGAGCAGTTCTTC. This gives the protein CAWGLISGTSNEQFF. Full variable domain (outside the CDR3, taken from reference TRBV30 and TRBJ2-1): SQTIHQWPATLVQPVGSPLSLECTVEGTSNPNLYWYRQAAGRGLQLLFYSVGIGQISSEVPQNLSASRPQDRQFILSSKKLLLSDSGFYLCAWGLISGTSNEQFFGPGTRLTVL.

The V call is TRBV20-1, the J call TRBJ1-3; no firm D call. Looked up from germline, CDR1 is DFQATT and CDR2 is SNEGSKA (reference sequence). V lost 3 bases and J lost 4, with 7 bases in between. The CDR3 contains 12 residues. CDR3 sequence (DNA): TGCAGTGCTAGTTCCCTCGGAAACACCATATATTTT. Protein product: CSASSLGNTIYF.

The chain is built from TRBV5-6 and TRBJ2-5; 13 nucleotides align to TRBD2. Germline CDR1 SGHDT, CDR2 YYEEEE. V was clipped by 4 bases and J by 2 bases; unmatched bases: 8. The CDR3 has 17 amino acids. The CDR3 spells CASSTTGLAGVQETQYF. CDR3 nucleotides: TGTGCCAGCAGCACGACCGGACTAGCGGGGGTACAAGAGACCCAGTACTTC.

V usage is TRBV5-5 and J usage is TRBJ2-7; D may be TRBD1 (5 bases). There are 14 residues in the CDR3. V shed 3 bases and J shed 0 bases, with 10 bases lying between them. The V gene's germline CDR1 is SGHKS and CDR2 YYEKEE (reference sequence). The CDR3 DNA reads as TGTGCCAGCAGCTACGCAGGGAACTCCTACGAGCAGTACTTC. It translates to CASSYAGNSYEQYF. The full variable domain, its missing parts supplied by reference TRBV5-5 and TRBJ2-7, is DAGVTQSPTHLIKTRGQQVTLRCSPISGHKSVSWYQQVLGQGPQFIFQYYEKEERGRGNFPDRFSARQFPNYSSELNVNALLLGDSALYLCASSYAGNSYEQYFGPGTRLTVT.

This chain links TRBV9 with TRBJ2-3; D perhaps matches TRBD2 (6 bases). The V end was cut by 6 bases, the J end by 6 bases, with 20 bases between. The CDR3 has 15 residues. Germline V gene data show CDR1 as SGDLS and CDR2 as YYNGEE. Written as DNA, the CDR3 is TGTGCCAGCACCATCGGTCGGAGGGCAATTGATACGCAGTATTTT. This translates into CASTIGRRAIDTQYF.

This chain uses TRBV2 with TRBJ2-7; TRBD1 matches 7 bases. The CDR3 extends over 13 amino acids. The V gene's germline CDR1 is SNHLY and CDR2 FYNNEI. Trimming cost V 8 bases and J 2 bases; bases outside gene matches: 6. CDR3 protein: CASGSRGTYEQYF. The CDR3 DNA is TGTGCCAGCGGATCCAGGGGGACCTACGAGCAGTACTTC.